This T cell receptor (beta chain) was obtained from a study of siplizumab effects on memory and regulatory T cells (dated by TCRdb to between 2018 and 2021). With regard to the full study: The study examined how the anti-CD2 antibody siplizumab affects alloreactive T-cell subsets in allogeneic mixed lymphocyte reactions built from human PBMCs.

Summary of the overall study and its limitations: Because sequences below about 10^-5 frequency were poorly captured, only a minor fraction of alloreactive clones could be mapped to unstimulated subsets. Among mappable alloreactive CD4+ clones, an average Treg-derived fraction of about 70% was observed with siplizumab, compared with roughly 28% in control reactions. No functional confirmation was obtained for the suppressive function of proliferating Tregs from siplizumab cultures. Roughly 75-97% of proliferating CD4+ or CD8+ clones could not be assigned a naive or memory phenotype. Greater diversity appeared to be present in unstimulated naive T cells than in memory T cells, and a substantial contribution to the alloresponse seemed to be made by naive cells. The cumulative frequency of alloreactive sequences that could be traced back to unstimulated CD4+ memory T cells was significantly reduced by siplizumab.

This clone was seen a single time. Its antigen remains undetermined. Base qualities were left out, and no much larger clone turns up one base away. The protocol used for the library was the immunoSEQ multiplex PCR assay. Approximately 10^5 TCR templates per sample were assayed on the deep sequencing platform. Genomic DNA extracted from sorted T cells was the material used for TCRbeta CDR3 sequencing. Regarding the original processing steps: Clonal analysis of TCRbeta CDR3 data was done in the R programming language. Alloreactive CD4+ and CD8+ clones were defined by comparing unstimulated samples with post-reaction CFSE-low samples. By matching sequences to the repertoires of sorted unstimulated Treg and non-Treg cells, each alloreactive CD4+ clone was assigned a regulatory or non-regulatory origin. The table comes from immuneACCESS by way of TCRdb, which keeps in-frame sequences with V and J called. Part of the clones is missing from these tables; in studies checked, under half for an unresolved V gene and the rest for unknown reasons. D and trimming come from the DNA, and the V and J calls and clone size come from that table. This sample is represented by some 100,000 clones; 91% of them were singletons. The top ten clones comprise roughly 2.7% of the sample.

TCRbeta CDR3 sequencing was performed on sorted unstimulated T cells and on proliferating T cells recovered from mixed lymphocyte reactions. Fresh whole blood from fewer than twelve HLA-typed healthy donors was used to isolate PBMCs. Counted from cysteine to phenylalanine, this CDR3 has 14 amino acids. The entry retains the CDR3 DNA only, 42 bases that are in frame from base 1. CDR1 and CDR2 are read off the germline V gene (reference sequence) as MNHEY and SMNVEV. V loses 2 bases of germline sequence and J loses 4 bases, and the interval between the two ends is 10 bases. The receptor was derived from a human donor in good health. Some clones in this sample may be carry-over from other donors' samples. The material sequenced was CD4+ T cells sorted from blood. This chain is built from TRBV27 and TRBJ2-3, with the identity of the D gene unclear. The CDR3 reads CASSLGFGSDTQYF. The nucleotide sequence is given as TGTGCCAGCAGTTTAGGCTTTGGGTCAGATACGCAGTATTTT.